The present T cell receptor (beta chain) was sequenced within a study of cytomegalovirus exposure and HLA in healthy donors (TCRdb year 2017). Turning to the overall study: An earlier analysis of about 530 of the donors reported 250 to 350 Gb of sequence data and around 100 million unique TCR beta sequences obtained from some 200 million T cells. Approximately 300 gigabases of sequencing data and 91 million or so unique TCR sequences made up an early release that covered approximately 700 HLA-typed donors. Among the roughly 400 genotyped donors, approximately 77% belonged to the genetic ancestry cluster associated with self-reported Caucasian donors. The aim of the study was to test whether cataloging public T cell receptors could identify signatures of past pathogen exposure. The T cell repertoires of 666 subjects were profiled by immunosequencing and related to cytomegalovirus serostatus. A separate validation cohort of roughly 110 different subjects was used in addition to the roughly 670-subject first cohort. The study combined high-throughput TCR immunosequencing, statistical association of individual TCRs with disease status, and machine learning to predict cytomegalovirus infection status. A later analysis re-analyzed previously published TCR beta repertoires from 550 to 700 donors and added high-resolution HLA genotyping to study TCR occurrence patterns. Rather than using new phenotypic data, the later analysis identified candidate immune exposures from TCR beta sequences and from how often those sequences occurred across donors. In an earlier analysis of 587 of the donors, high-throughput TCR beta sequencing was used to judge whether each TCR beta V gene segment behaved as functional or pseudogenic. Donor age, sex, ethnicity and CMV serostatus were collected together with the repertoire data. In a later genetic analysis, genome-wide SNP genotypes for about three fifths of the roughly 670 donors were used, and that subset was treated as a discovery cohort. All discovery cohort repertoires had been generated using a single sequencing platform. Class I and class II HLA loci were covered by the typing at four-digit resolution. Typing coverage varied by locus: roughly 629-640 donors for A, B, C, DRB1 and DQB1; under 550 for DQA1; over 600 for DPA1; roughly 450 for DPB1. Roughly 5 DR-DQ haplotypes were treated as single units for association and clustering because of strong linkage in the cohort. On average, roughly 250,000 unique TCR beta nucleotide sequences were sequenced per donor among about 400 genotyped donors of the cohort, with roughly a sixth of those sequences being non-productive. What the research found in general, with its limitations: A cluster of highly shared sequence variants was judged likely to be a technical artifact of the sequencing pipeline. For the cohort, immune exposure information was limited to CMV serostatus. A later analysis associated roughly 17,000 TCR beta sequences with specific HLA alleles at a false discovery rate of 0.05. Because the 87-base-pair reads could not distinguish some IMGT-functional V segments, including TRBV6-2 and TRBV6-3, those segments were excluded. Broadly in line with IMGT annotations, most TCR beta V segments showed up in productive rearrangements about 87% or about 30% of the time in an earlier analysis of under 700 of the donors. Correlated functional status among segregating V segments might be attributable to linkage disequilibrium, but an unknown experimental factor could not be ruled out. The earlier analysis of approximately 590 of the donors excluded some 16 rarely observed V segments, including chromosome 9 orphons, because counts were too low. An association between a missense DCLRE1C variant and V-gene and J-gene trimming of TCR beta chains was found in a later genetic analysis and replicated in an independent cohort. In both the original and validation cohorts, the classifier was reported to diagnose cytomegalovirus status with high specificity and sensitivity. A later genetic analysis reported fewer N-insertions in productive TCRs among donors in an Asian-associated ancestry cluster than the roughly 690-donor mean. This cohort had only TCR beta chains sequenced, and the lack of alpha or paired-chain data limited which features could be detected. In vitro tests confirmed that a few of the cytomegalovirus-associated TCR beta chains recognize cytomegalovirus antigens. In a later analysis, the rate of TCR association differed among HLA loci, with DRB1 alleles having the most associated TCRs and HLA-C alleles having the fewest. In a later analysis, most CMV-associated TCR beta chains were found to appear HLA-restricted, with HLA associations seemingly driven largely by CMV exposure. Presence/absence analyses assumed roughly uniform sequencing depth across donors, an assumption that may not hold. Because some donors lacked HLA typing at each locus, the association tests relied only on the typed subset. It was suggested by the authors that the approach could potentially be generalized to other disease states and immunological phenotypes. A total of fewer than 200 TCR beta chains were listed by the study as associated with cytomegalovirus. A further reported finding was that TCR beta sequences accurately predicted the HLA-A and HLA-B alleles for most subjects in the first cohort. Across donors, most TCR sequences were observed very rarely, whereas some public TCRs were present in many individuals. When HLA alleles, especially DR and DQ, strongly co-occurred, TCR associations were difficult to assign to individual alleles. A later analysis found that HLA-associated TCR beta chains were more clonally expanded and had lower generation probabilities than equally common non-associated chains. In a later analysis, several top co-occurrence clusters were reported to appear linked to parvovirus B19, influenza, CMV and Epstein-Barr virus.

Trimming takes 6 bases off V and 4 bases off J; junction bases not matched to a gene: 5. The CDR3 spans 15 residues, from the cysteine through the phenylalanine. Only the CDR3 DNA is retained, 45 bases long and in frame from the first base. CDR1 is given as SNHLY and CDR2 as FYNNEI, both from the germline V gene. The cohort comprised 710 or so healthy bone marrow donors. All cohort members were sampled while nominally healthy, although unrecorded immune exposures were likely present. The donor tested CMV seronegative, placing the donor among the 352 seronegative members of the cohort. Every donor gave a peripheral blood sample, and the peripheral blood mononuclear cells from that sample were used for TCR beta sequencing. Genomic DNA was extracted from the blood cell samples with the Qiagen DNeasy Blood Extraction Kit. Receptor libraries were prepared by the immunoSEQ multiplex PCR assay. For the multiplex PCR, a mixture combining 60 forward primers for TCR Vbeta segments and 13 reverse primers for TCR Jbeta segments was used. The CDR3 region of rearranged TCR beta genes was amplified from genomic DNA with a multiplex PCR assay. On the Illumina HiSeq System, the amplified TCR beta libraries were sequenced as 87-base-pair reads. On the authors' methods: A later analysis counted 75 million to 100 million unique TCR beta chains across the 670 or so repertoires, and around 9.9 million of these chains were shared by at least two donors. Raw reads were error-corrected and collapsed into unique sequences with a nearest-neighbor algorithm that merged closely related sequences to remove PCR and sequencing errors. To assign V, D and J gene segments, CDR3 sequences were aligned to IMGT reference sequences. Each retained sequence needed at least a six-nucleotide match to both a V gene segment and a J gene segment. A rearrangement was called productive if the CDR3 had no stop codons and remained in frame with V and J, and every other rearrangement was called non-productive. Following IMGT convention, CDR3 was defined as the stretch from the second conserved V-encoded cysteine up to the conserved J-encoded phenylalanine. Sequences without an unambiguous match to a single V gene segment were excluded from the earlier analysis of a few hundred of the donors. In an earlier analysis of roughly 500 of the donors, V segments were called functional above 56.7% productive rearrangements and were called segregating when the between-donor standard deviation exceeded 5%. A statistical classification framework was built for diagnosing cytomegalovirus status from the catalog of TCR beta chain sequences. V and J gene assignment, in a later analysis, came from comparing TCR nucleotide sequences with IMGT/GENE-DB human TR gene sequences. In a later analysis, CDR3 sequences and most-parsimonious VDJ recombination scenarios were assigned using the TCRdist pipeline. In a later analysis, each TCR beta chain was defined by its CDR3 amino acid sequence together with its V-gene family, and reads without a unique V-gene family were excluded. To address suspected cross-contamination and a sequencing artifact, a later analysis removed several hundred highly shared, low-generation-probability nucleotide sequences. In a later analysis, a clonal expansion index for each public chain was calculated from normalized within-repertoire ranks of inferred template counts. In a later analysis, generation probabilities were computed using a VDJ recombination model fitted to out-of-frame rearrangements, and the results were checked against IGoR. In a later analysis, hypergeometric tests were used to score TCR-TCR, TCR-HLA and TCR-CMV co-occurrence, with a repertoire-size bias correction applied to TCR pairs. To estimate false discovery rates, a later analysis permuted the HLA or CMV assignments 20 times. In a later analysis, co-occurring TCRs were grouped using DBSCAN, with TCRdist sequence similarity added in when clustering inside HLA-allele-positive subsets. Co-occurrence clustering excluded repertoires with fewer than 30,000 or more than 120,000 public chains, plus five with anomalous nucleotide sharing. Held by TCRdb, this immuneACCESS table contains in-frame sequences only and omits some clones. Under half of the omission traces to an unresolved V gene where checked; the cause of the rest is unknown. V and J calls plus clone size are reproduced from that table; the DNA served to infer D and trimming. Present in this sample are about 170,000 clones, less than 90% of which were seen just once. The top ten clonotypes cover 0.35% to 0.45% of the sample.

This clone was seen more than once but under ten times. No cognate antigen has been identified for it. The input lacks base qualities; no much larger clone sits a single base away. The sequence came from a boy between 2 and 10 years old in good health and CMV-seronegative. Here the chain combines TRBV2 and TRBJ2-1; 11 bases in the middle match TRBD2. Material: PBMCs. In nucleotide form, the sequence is TGTGCCAGCAGCCGTAGCGGGAGGGCTTACAATGAGCAGTTCTTC. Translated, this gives CASSRSGRAYNEQFF.